Detailed here is one TCR beta chain. The assay was immunoSEQ multiplex PCR, and TCRdb's table has in-frame clones only and misses some. The data hold just over 20,000 clones, with around 84% observed a single time. This entry comes from a study of blood T cell repertoires in COVID-19. About the research overall: T cells, B-cell-depleted T cells, or PBMCs provided the cDNA or gDNA that served as material.

Germline V gene data show CDR1 as SGHRS and CDR2 as YFSETQ. V shed 0 bases and J 2 bases; nucleotides not matched to a gene: 5. This CDR3 spans 16 amino acids. This chain uses TRBV5-1 with TRBJ2-3, with 8 bases identical to TRBD2. The material sequenced was peripheral blood. This sequence originates from a man aged 45 to 65 with active COVID-19. The CDR3 coding sequence is TGCGCCAGCAGCTTGGAGGGAGCGGGGGACACAGATACGCAGTATTTT. Translation gives CASSLEGAGDTDTQYF. The complete variable domain, with remaining parts taken from reference TRBV5-1 and TRBJ2-3, reads KAGVTQTPRYLIKTRGQQVTLSCSPISGHRSVSWYQQTPGQGLQFLFEYFSETQRNKGNFPGRFSGRQFSNSRSEMNVSTLELGDSALYLCASSLEGAGDTDTQYFGPGTRLTVL.